This section outlines one TCR beta chain sequence together with its context. The antigen remains undetermined. The entry originates in a study of CD8 T cells in Susac syndrome. Study context: Patients with Susac syndrome were therapy-naive, on corticosteroids, or on intravenous immunoglobulin alone at blood draw. Findings of the study overall: Susac-specific public clones numbered approximately 15 in total CD8+ repertoires (and 5 or 6 in CD8+ TEMRA repertoires).

RNA totalling about 0.45 to 1 ug underwent reverse transcription with random hexamers. TCRdb called the immunoSEQ multiplex PCR reads again in MiXCR, with one record for every CDR3 protein. The sample yields 80,000 or so distinct CDR3 sequences, approximately 93% seen once. Germline CDR1 MNHEY, CDR2 SVGAGI. V lost 4 bases and J 8 bases, leaving 20 bases between the germline ends. CDR3 size: 15 residues. Sequencing was performed on CD8+ T cells from PBMCs. The clonotype was recovered from a human donor with Susac syndrome. This chain links TRBV6-5 with TRBJ1-1; no firm D call. CDR3 residues: CASSSRDRVGTEAFF. CDR3 nucleotide sequence: TGTGCCAGCAGTTCCCGCGATAGGGTCGGTACGGAAGCTTTCTTT.